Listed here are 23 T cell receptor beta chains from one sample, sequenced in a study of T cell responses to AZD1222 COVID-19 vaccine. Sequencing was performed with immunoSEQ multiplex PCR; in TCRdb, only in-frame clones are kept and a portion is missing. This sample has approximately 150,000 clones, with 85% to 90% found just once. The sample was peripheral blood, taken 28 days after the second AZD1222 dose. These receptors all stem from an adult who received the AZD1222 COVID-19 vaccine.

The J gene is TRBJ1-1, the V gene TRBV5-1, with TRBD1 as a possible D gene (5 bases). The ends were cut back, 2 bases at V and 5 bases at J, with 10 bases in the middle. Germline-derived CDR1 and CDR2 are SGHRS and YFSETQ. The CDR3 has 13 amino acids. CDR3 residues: CASSFLTGTEAFF. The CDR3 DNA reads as TGCGCCAGCAGCTTCCTAACAGGTACTGAAGCTTTCTTT.

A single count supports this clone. The CDR3 protein is CAWSRATNTEAFF. CDR3 nucleotides: TGTGCCTGGAGCCGGGCGACGAACACTGAAGCTTTCTTT. This rearrangement joins TRBV30 to TRBJ1-1; no firm D call. Deletions cut 3 bases from V and 1 base from J, with 9 bases between. Germline V gene lookup returns CDR1 GTSNPN and CDR2 SVGIG (reference sequence). The CDR3 consists of 13 residues.

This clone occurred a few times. The CDR3 DNA reads as TGTGCCAGCAGCCCCCGGGGCTCCTACGAGCAGTACTTC. Translation: CASSPRGSYEQYF. The chain recombines TRBV7-6 with TRBJ2-7; D might be TRBD2 (5 bases). Germline CDR1 SGHVS, CDR2 FNYEAQ. V lost 5 bases and J lost 0, with 8 bases in between. This CDR3 is built from 13 residues.

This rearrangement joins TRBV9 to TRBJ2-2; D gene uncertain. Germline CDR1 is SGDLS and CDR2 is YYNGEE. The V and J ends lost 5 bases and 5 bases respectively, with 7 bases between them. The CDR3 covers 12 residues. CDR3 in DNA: TGTGCCAGCAGGCCGGAAACCGGGGAGCTGTTTTTT. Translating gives CASRPETGELFF. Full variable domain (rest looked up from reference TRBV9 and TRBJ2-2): DSGVTQTPKHLITATGQRVTLRCSPRSGDLSVYWYQQSLDQGLQFLIQYYNGEERAKGNILERFSAQQFPDLHSELNLSSLELGDSALYFCASRPETGELFFGEGSRLTVL.

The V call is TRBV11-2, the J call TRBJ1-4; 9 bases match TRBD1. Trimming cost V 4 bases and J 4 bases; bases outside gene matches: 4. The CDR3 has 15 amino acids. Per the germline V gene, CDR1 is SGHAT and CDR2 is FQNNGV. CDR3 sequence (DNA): TGTGCCAGCAGCTCCCGGACAGGGGATAATGAAAAACTGTTTTTT. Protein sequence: CASSSRTGDNEKLFF. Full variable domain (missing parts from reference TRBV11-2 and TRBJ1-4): EAGVAQSPRYKIIEKRQSVAFWCNPISGHATLYWYQQILGQGPKLLIQFQNNGVVDDSQLPKDRFSAERLKGVDSTLKIQPAKLEDSAVYLCASSSRTGDNEKLFFGSGTQLSVL.

The CDR3 nucleotides are TGTGCCAGCAGCCATAAGGAACTAGCGGGAGGAGGACACAATGAGCAGTTCTTC. Its translation is CASSHKELAGGGHNEQFF. The V call is TRBV14, the J call TRBJ2-1; 12 bases align to TRBD2. Germline trimming cut 3 bases from V and 5 bases from J; bases unmatched to any gene: 11. Germline values: CDR1 SGHDN, CDR2 FVKESK. The CDR3 is 18 residues long. Using reference TRBV14 and TRBJ2-1 for the parts outside the CDR3, the full variable domain is EAGVTQFPSHSVIEKGQTVTLRCDPISGHDNLYWYRRVMGKEIKFLLHFVKESKQDESGMPNNRFLAERTGGTYSTLKVQPAELEDSGVYFCASSHKELAGGGHNEQFFGPGTRLTVL.

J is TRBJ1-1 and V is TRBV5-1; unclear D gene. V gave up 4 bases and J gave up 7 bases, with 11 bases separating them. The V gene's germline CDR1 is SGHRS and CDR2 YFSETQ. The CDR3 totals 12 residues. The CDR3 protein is CASSPNIGEAFF. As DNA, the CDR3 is TGCGCCAGCAGCCCAAACATCGGTGAAGCTTTCTTT.

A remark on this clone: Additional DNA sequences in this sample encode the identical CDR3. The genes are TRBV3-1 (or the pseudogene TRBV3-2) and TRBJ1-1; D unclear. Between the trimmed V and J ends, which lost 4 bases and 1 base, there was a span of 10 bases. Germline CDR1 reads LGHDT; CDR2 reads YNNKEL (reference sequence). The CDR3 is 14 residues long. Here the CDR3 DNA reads TGTGCCAGCAGCCCCCGGGGAAGGAACACTGAAGCTTTCTTT. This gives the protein CASSPRGRNTEAFF.

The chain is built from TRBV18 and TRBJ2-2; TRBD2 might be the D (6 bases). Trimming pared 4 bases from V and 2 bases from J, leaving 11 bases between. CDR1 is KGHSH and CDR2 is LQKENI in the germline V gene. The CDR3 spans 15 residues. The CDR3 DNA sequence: TGTGCCAGCTCACAGGGACTTCAAAACACCGGGGAGCTGTTTTTT. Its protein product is CASSQGLQNTGELFF. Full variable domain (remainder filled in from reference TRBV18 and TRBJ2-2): NAGVMQNPRHLVRRRGQEARLRCSPMKGHSHVYWYRQLPEEGLKFMVYLQKENIIDESGMPKERFSAEFPKEGPSILRIQQVVRGDSAAYFCASSQGLQNTGELFFGEGSRLTVL.

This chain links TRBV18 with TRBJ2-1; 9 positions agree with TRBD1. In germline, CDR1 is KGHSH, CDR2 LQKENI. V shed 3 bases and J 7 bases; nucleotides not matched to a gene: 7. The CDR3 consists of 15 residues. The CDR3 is CASSPPGQGFNEQFF. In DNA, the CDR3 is TGTGCCAGCTCACCGCCGGGACAGGGATTTAATGAGCAGTTCTTC.

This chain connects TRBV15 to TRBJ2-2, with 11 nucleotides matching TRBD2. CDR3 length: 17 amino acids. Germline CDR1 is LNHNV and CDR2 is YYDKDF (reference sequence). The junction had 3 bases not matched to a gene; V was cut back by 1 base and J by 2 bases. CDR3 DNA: TGTGCCACCAGCAGAGGGGGGACTAGCGGAAACACCGGGGAGCTGTTTTTT. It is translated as CATSRGGTSGNTGELFF.

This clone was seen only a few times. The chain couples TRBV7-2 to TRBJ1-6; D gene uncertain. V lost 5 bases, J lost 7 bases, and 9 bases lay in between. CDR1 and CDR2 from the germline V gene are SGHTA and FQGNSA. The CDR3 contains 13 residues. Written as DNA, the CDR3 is TGTGCCAGCAGCACCCGACGGAATTCACCCCTCCACTTT. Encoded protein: CASSTRRNSPLHF.

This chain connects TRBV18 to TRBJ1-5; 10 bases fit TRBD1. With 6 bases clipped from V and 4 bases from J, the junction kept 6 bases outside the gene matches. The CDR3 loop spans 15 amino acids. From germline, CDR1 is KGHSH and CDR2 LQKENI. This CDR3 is CASSRQGAGNQPQHF. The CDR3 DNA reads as TGTGCCAGCTCGCGACAGGGGGCCGGGAATCAGCCCCAGCATTTT.

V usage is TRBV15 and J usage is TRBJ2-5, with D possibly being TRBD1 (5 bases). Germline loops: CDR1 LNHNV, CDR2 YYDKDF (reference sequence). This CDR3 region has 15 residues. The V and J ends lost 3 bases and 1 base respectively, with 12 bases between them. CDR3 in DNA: TGTGCCACCAGCAGCCGTCGACAGCCCCAAGAGACCCAGTACTTC. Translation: CATSSRRQPQETQYF.

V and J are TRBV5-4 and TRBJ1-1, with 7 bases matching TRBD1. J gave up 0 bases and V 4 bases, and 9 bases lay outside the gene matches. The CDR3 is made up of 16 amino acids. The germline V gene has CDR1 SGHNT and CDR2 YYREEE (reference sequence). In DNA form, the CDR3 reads TGTGCCAGCAGCCCAACCCTAGGGACAGTGAACACTGAAGCTTTCTTT. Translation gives CASSPTLGTVNTEAFF.

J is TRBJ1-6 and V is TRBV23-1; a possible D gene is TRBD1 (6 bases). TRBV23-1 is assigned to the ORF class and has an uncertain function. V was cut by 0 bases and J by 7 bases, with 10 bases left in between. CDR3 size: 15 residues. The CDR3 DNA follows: TGCGCCAGCAGTCAATCTAGCAGGGGAAATTCACCCCTCCACTTT. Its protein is CASSQSSRGNSPLHF.

The DNA of the CDR3 is TGTGCCAGCAGCGGCCTCGGGGTTCGGCAAGAGACCCAGTACTTC. Residues: CASSGLGVRQETQYF. The gene calls are TRBV9 and TRBJ2-5; maybe TRBD2 (5 bases). This CDR3 has 15 amino acids. Germline V CDR1 and CDR2: SGDLS, YYNGEE. V gave up 3 bases and J gave up 2 bases, with 14 bases separating them.

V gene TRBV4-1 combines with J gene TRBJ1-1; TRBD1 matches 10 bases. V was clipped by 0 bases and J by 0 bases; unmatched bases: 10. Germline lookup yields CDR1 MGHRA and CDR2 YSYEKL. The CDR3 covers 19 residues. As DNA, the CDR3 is TGCGCCAGCAGCCAAGATACGACAGGGGGCCTGGGTATGAACACTGAAGCTTTCTTT. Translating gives CASSQDTTGGLGMNTEAFF.

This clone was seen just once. This chain's CDR3 is CATSDGGQGGFEQFF. The CDR3, as DNA: TGTGCCACCAGTGATGGCGGACAGGGAGGATTTGAGCAGTTCTTC. The chain uses TRBV24-1 and TRBJ2-1; TRBD1 matches 8 bases. This CDR3 is built from 15 residues. V shed 3 bases, J shed 9 bases, and the junction held 9 bases outside the gene matches. Germline V CDR1 and CDR2: KGHDR, SFDVKD.

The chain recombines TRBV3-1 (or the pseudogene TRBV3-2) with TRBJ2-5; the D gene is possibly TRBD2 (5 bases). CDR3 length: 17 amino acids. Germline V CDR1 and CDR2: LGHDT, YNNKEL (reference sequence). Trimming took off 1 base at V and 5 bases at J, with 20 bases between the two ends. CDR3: CASSQVPLGSTAETQYF. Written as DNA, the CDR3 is TGTGCCAGCAGCCAAGTACCGTTAGGGAGCACTGCGGAGACCCAGTACTTC.

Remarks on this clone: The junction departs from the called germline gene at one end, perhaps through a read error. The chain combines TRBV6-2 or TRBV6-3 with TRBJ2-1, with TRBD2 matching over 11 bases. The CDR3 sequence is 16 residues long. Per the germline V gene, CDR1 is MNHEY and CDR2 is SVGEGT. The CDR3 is CASIYMGTSGYNEQFF. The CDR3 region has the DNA TGTGCCAGCATTTACATGGGGACTAGCGGTTACAATGAGCAGTTCTTC.

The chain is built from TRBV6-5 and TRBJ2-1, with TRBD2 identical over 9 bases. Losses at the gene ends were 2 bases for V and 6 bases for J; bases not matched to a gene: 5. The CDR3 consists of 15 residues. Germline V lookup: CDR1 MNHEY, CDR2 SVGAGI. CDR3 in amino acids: CASSYPGTSRNEQFF. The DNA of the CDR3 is TGTGCCAGCAGTTACCCCGGGACTAGCCGCAATGAGCAGTTCTTC.

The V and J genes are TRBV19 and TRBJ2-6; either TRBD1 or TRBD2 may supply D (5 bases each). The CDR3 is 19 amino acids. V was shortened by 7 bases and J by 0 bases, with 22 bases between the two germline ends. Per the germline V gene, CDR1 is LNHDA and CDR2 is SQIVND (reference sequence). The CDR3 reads CASTPDGTGTSSGANVLTF. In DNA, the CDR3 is TGTGCCAGTACCCCAGACGGCACAGGTACTAGCTCTGGGGCCAACGTCCTGACTTTC.